Listed here are 31 T cell receptor beta chains from one sample, sequenced in a study of blood T cell repertoires in COVID-19. Assay: immunoSEQ multiplex PCR; the TCRdb copy retains only in-frame clones and omits some. The table lists roughly 120,000 clones, about 89% of them singletons. The sequenced sample was peripheral blood. The origin of the receptors is a man between 40 and 49 years old with acute or convalescent COVID-19.

The chain uses TRBV9 and TRBJ2-2, with 12 bases fitting TRBD2. V dropped 1 base and J dropped 5; count of bases not matched to a gene: 3. Germline loops: CDR1 SGDLS, CDR2 YYNGEE. CDR3 length: 16 residues. CDR3 sequence (DNA): TGTGCCAGCAGCGTACCTAGCGGGGGGGAAACCGGGGAGCTGTTTTTT. It codes for CASSVPSGGETGELFF. Together with reference TRBV9 and TRBJ2-2, the CDR3 gives the full variable domain: DSGVTQTPKHLITATGQRVTLRCSPRSGDLSVYWYQQSLDQGLQFLIQYYNGEERAKGNILERFSAQQFPDLHSELNLSSLELGDSALYFCASSVPSGGETGELFFGEGSRLTVL.

V is TRBV4-3 and J is TRBJ2-3; TRBD2 agrees at 8 bases. The ends lost 0 bases at V and 6 bases at J; junction bases unmatched: 8. The germline gives CDR1 LGHNA, CDR2 YSLEER. CDR3 length: 16 residues. CDR3 nucleotide sequence: TGCGCCAGCAGCCAAGATTGGGCGGGGGGACGCGATACGCAGTATTTT. Translating it yields CASSQDWAGGRDTQYF.

V is TRBV4-2 and J is TRBJ1-6; the D gene is possibly TRBD1 (6 bases). Germline-derived CDR1 and CDR2 are LGHNA and YNFKEQ. The CDR3 runs to 15 residues. Deletions cut 6 bases from V and 9 bases from J, with 18 bases between. The CDR3 reads CASRTDSTRGSPLHF. As DNA, the CDR3 is TGTGCCAGCAGGACGGACAGCACGAGGGGTTCACCCCTCCACTTT.

The chain combines TRBV7-9 with TRBJ1-6; possibly TRBD1 for D (6 bases). Trimming took 5 bases from V and 0 from J, leaving 14 bases between them. The CDR3 is 17 residues long. Germline V gives CDR1 SEHNR, CDR2 FQNEAQ (reference sequence). The CDR3 nucleotides read TGTGCCAGCAGCCTGGACAGCCTGAGCTCCTATAATTCACCCCTCCACTTT. It yields the protein CASSLDSLSSYNSPLHF.

This chain uses TRBV29-1 with TRBJ2-1; 11 bases fit TRBD2. Germline trimming cut 2 bases from V and 8 bases from J; bases unmatched to any gene: 2. The CDR3 has 13 residues. CDR1 SQVTM and CDR2 ANQGSEA come from the germline V gene. CDR3 coding DNA: TGCAGCGTTGAATTGGGACTAGCGGATGAGCAGTTCTTC. Translated: CSVELGLADEQFF.

This clone counts as medium-sized. This CDR3 is also generated by other DNA sequences in the sample. This chain uses TRBV30 with TRBJ2-3; D is undetermined. The CDR3 has 10 residues. Trimming left V 5 bases short and J 5 bases short, with 5 bases between. Germline V gene lookup returns CDR1 GTSNPN and CDR2 SVGIG (reference sequence). CDR3 sequence: CAWGLDTQYF. The CDR3 DNA follows: TGTGCCTGGGGCCTAGATACGCAGTATTTT.

Points on this clone: Other DNA sequences in the sample encode the same CDR3. The chain links TRBV2 to TRBJ1-1; TRBD1 matches at 7 bases. Germline CDR1 reads SNHLY; CDR2 reads FYNNEI. V dropped 6 bases and J dropped 1; count of bases not matched to a gene: 2. The CDR3 sequence is 13 residues long. CDR3 coding DNA: TGTGCCAGCAGGAGGGACAGGAACACTGAAGCTTTCTTT. It translates to CASRRDRNTEAFF.

This chain connects TRBV3-1 (or the pseudogene TRBV3-2) to TRBJ1-2; 9 bases are shared with TRBD1. CDR3 length: 15 amino acids. The junction had 5 bases not matched to a gene; V was cut back by 1 base and J by 5 bases. CDR1 LGHDT and CDR2 YNNKEL come from the germline V gene (reference sequence). The CDR3 DNA reads as TGTGCCAGCAGCCAAGTTTTGGGACAGGGATATGGCTACACCTTC. Protein: CASSQVLGQGYGYTF.

The chain recombines TRBV5-1 with TRBJ2-1, with D possibly matching TRBD2 (6 bases). The CDR3 extends over 15 amino acids. The V and J ends lost 0 bases and 8 bases respectively, with 15 bases between them. Germline-derived CDR1 and CDR2 are SGHRS and YFSETQ. This chain's CDR3 is CASSLGRNSGYEQFF. Written as DNA, the CDR3 is TGCGCCAGCAGCTTGGGCCGGAATAGCGGCTATGAGCAGTTCTTC.

This rearrangement joins TRBV9 to TRBJ2-3; TRBD2 matches 7 bases. Unmatched junction bases numbered 14, after V lost 6 bases and J lost 1 base. The CDR3 is 17 amino acids. Germline values: CDR1 SGDLS, CDR2 YYNGEE. The CDR3 loop reads CASTTTLSGGGTDTQYF. The DNA for the CDR3 is TGTGCCAGCACCACCACCTTAAGTGGGGGGGGCACAGATACGCAGTATTTT.

V usage is TRBV30 and J usage is TRBJ1-1, with D maybe TRBD1 (6 bases). V was shortened by 4 bases and J by 1 base, with 10 bases between the two germline ends. The CDR3 extends over 13 amino acids. Germline CDR1 and CDR2: GTSNPN and SVGIG (reference sequence). CDR3 region: CAWKGTTNTEAFF. CDR3 sequence (DNA): TGTGCCTGGAAGGGGACAACGAACACTGAAGCTTTCTTT.

This clone was seen once. The V gene is TRBV6-1, the J gene TRBJ1-4; 7 bases line up with TRBD1. Germline trimming cut 2 bases from V and 0 bases from J; bases unmatched to any gene: 3. Germline V gene data show CDR1 as MNHNS and CDR2 as SASEGT. This CDR3 is 16 amino acids long. In DNA form, the CDR3 reads TGTGCCAGCAGTGAACTCGGGACAGCAACTAATGAAAAACTGTTTTTT. Its translation: CASSELGTATNEKLFF.

The chain uses TRBV4-1 and TRBJ1-2; no clear D. Per germline, CDR1 MGHRA and CDR2 YSYEKL. The CDR3 runs 15 residues. The V end was cut by 2 bases, the J end by 3 bases, with 13 bases between. The DNA of the CDR3 is TGCGCCAGCAGCCAAAACCCCCACCCGGACTATGGCTACACCTTC. It translates to CASSQNPHPDYGYTF.

The rearrangement joins TRBV19 to TRBJ1-2; 9 positions agree with TRBD1. Germline CDR1 LNHDA, CDR2 SQIVND (reference sequence). The CDR3 is 13 residues long. V lost 7 bases to trimming and J lost 5 bases; unmatched junction nucleotides: 5. Here the CDR3 DNA reads TGTGCCAGTACCGACAGGGGGGGTTATGGCTACACCTTC. This translates into CASTDRGGYGYTF.

This rearrangement joins TRBV19 to TRBJ1-1; no firm D call. Germline V gene data show CDR1 as LNHDA and CDR2 as SQIVND (reference sequence). The CDR3 consists of 13 residues. The V end lost 4 bases, the J end lost 3 bases, and 9 bases lay between the germline ends. The CDR3 DNA reads TGTGCCAGTAGTAGTACAGAATACACTGAAGCTTTCTTT. Protein sequence: CASSSTEYTEAFF.

V gene TRBV19 combines with J gene TRBJ2-3; TRBD1 matches at 9 bases. CDR1 and CDR2 from the germline V gene are LNHDA and SQIVND (reference sequence). The CDR3 spans 16 residues. V trimming: 5 bases; J trimming: 3 bases; junction bases outside the gene matches: 9. The CDR3 sequence: CASSPTDRGSTDTQYF. CDR3 coding DNA: TGTGCCAGTAGTCCGACTGACAGGGGGAGTACAGATACGCAGTATTTT.

The chain couples TRBV7-8 to TRBJ2-1; D gene uncertain. V dropped 3 bases and J dropped 5 bases, with 8 bases sitting between them. Germline lookup yields CDR1 SGHVS and CDR2 FQNEAQ. There are 13 residues in the CDR3. The CDR3 spells CASSFYKDNEQFF. The CDR3, as DNA: TGTGCCAGCAGCTTTTACAAAGACAATGAGCAGTTCTTC. Together with reference TRBV7-8 and TRBJ2-1, the CDR3 gives the full variable domain: GAGVSQSPRYKVAKRGQDVALRCDPISGHVSLFWYQQALGQGPEFLTYFQNEAQLDKSGLPSDRFFAERPEGSVSTLKIQRTQQEDSAVYLCASSFYKDNEQFFGPGTRLTVL.

This clone was observed a handful of times. The rearrangement uses TRBV4-2 and TRBJ1-1; no clear D. V gave up 4 bases and J gave up 1 base, with 25 bases separating them. This CDR3 comprises 19 residues. CDR1 is LGHNA, CDR2 YNFKEQ, per germline. CDR3 loop: CASSPPGWVRRGKNTEAFF. CDR3 nucleotides: TGTGCCAGCAGCCCACCCGGGTGGGTCCGCAGAGGTAAGAACACTGAAGCTTTCTTT.

The J gene is TRBJ1-2, the V gene TRBV11-1, with 7 bases lining up with TRBD1. Trimming removed 6 bases from V and 0 bases from J; junction bases left unmatched: 7. The germline gives CDR1 SGHAT, CDR2 FQDESV (reference sequence). The CDR3 consists of 15 residues. The CDR3 reads CASRHGTASNYGYTF. The CDR3 coding sequence is TGTGCCAGCAGACACGGGACAGCTTCTAACTATGGCTACACCTTC.

This chain joins TRBV2 and TRBJ1-4, with a weak D call TRBD1 (5 bases). This CDR3 has 13 amino acids. Per the germline V gene, CDR1 is SNHLY and CDR2 is FYNNEI. V dropped 7 bases and J dropped 4 bases, with 10 bases sitting between them. CDR3 DNA: TGTGCCAGCAAATGGGGCAGTAATGAAAAACTGTTTTTT. Amino acid sequence: CASKWGSNEKLFF.

The V and J genes are TRBV5-1 and TRBJ1-6, with D possibly TRBD1 on 5 matching bases. V lost 4 bases, J lost 9 bases, and 11 bases lay in between. Germline CDR1 is SGHRS and CDR2 is YFSETQ. The CDR3 sequence is 13 residues long. The CDR3 DNA reads TGCGCCAGCAGCCCCGCGGGGGGTTCACCCCTCCACTTT. The encoded protein is CASSPAGGSPLHF.

The chain carries TRBV30 and TRBJ1-1; D ambiguous. The CDR3 is made up of 11 amino acids. CDR1 GTSNPN and CDR2 SVGIG come from the germline V gene (reference sequence). The germline V and J ends were trimmed by 3 bases and 6 bases, with 8 bases remaining between them. The CDR3 region has the DNA TGTGCCTGGAGCGGTGGAGCTGAAGCTTTCTTT. Translation gives CAWSGGAEAFF. The variable domain in full, with the rest retrieved from reference TRBV30 and TRBJ1-1, is SQTIHQWPATLVQPVGSPLSLECTVEGTSNPNLYWYRQAAGRGLQLLFYSVGIGQISSEVPQNLSASRPQDRQFILSSKKLLLSDSGFYLCAWSGGAEAFFGQGTRLTVV.

V gene TRBV19 combines with J gene TRBJ2-1; D possibly corresponds to TRBD2 (6 bases). CDR3 length: 16 amino acids. Trimming pared 5 bases from V and 5 bases from J, leaving 19 bases between. CDR1 and CDR2 (germline): LNHDA, SQIVND (reference sequence). CDR3 DNA sequence: TGTGCCAGTAGTCGGACCGGGACTGGGCGAAACAATGAGCAGTTCTTC. This gives the protein CASSRTGTGRNNEQFF.

CDR3 nucleotides: TGTGCCAGCAGCTTAGAGACGGGAGGCTACACCTTC. Amino acids: CASSLETGGYTF. The rearrangement uses TRBV7-9 and TRBJ1-2; no clear D. Per germline, CDR1 SEHNR and CDR2 FQNEAQ (reference sequence). The CDR3 is 12 amino acids. V was cut by 1 base and J by 8 bases, with 8 bases left in between.

This clone was picked up a small number of times. The chain joins TRBV6-5 to TRBJ1-5, with TRBD1 as a possible D gene (6 bases). This CDR3 is 13 amino acids long. V was trimmed by 5 bases and J by 6 bases, leaving 11 bases between them. Germline lookup yields CDR1 MNHEY and CDR2 SVGAGI. CDR3 DNA: TGTGCCAGCAGTACAGGACAGCTTCAGCCCCAGCATTTT. As protein: CASSTGQLQPQHF.

This clone has a single count. The chain has TRBV18 and TRBJ1-3, with D perhaps TRBD1 (6 bases). V lost 6 bases and J 0 bases, leaving 15 bases between the germline ends. From germline, CDR1 is KGHSH and CDR2 LQKENI. The length of the CDR3 is 16 residues. The CDR3 nucleotides are TGTGCCAGCTCCGGTGTCGGACAGAGCTCTGGAAACACCATATATTTT. Translation: CASSGVGQSSGNTIYF.

The V gene is TRBV7-2, the J gene TRBJ2-5; D possibly corresponds to TRBD2 (7 bases). This CDR3 spans 17 amino acids. Germline CDR1 SGHTA, CDR2 FQGNSA. Deletions cut 5 bases from V and 7 bases from J, with 26 bases between. The CDR3 here is CASSPAPRGGRRGTQYF. CDR3 DNA sequence: TGTGCCAGCAGCCCGGCCCCCCGCGGGGGCCGGAGGGGGACCCAGTACTTC.

The chain uses TRBV10-3 and TRBJ2-2; tentatively, D is TRBD2 (6 bases). The V gene's germline CDR1 is ENHRY and CDR2 SYGVKD. V was pared by 4 bases and J by 4 bases, with 10 bases between. CDR3 length equals 14 residues. CDR3 amino acids: CAISGGARTGELFF. CDR3 in DNA: TGTGCCATCAGTGGCGGGGCTCGCACCGGGGAGCTGTTTTTT.

The CDR3 DNA is TGCGCCAGCAGCTTGGGAGCGGGAGGGATCCAAGAGACCCAGTACTTC. It codes for CASSLGAGGIQETQYF. The V call is TRBV5-1, the J call TRBJ2-5; TRBD2 matches 10 bases. With V trimmed by 0 bases and J by 1 base, 3 bases remained unmatched. The germline gives CDR1 SGHRS, CDR2 YFSETQ. There are 16 residues in the CDR3. Filled out from reference TRBV5-1 and TRBJ2-5, the complete variable domain reads KAGVTQTPRYLIKTRGQQVTLSCSPISGHRSVSWYQQTPGQGLQFLFEYFSETQRNKGNFPGRFSGRQFSNSRSEMNVSTLELGDSALYLCASSLGAGGIQETQYFGPGTRLLVL.

Regarding this clone: A junction end diverges from the germline sequence, so it may reflect a read error. The chain links TRBV5-6 to TRBJ1-1; D is possibly TRBD1 (6 bases). The CDR3 has 11 residues. The germline CDR1 and CDR2 sequences are SGHDT and YYEEEE. Written as DNA, the CDR3 is TGTGCCAGCAGCTCAGGGGCCACCGGGGTCTTT. This sequence encodes CASSSGATGVF.

The chain recombines TRBV5-1 with TRBJ1-1; D unresolved. The V gene's germline CDR1 is SGHRS and CDR2 YFSETQ. The CDR3 contains 14 residues. V lost 5 bases and J lost 1, with 12 bases in between. CDR3 residues: CASSRRTGNTEAFF. The DNA for the CDR3 is TGCGCCAGCAGTCGACGGACTGGGAACACTGAAGCTTTCTTT. Variable domain in full (rest from reference TRBV5-1 and TRBJ1-1): KAGVTQTPRYLIKTRGQQVTLSCSPISGHRSVSWYQQTPGQGLQFLFEYFSETQRNKGNFPGRFSGRQFSNSRSEMNVSTLELGDSALYLCASSRRTGNTEAFFGQGTRLTVV.